The 15 T cell receptor beta chains reported below all come from one sample, sequenced in a study of T-cell memory formation after mild COVID-19. TCRdb analysed the 5' RACE reads with MiXCR anew, one entry per CDR3 protein. In the table there are a few hundred thousand distinct CDR3 sequences, 14% of which are singletons. Sequenced material: PBMCs or a T cell subset sorted from them (not recorded which). The receptors originated from a young man who had mild COVID-19 (a few samples of this study predate the infection). Cell type and time point are not known.

The chain links TRBV10-3 to TRBJ2-7; either TRBD1 or TRBD2 may fit D (5 bases each). The CDR3 has 16 residues. CDR1 and CDR2 from the germline V gene are ENHRY and SYGVKD. V was trimmed by 5 bases and J by 2 bases, leaving 19 bases between them. CDR3 sequence: CAISMNEGIGAYEQYF. In nucleotides, the CDR3 is TGTGCCATCAGTATGAACGAGGGGATAGGAGCCTACGAGCAGTACTTC.

This clonotype was seen a handful of times. The chain couples TRBV10-3 to TRBJ2-5; tentatively, D is TRBD1 (5 bases). This CDR3 has 14 amino acids. Per germline, CDR1 ENHRY and CDR2 SYGVKD. Trimming cost V 0 bases and J 2 bases, with 7 bases left between them. The CDR3, as DNA: TGTGCCATCAGTGAGTCGGGGCGGCAAGAGACCCAGTACTTC. Its translation: CAISESGRQETQYF.

This clonotype appeared a few times. The genes are TRBV5-4 and TRBJ2-1, with a possible D match to TRBD2 (5 bases). Trimming took 4 bases from V and 3 from J, leaving 14 bases between them. CDR3 length equals 15 residues. From germline, CDR1 is SGHNT and CDR2 YYREEE (reference sequence). CDR3 nucleotide sequence: TGTGCCAGCAGCATTGGACTCCGTGGCTACAATGAGCAGTTCTTC. This translates into CASSIGLRGYNEQFF. The entire variable domain, with the rest obtained from reference TRBV5-4 and TRBJ2-1, is as follows: ETGVTQSPTHLIKTRGQQVTLRCSSQSGHNTVSWYQQALGQGPQFIFQYYREEENGRGNFPPRFSGLQFPNYSSELNVNALELDDSALYLCASSIGLRGYNEQFFGPGTRLTVL.

This clonotype was counted many times. This chain joins TRBV20-1 and TRBJ2-3; no clear D. V lost 6 bases to trimming and J lost 5 bases, with 12 bases between them. Germline-derived CDR1 and CDR2 are DFQATT and SNEGSKA (reference sequence). CDR3 length: 12 amino acids. The CDR3 DNA is TGCAGTGCGCGCGAGTGGGGAGATACGCAGTATTTT. This translates into CSAREWGDTQYF.

V gene TRBV20-1 combines with J gene TRBJ2-7; 9 bases agree with TRBD1. V was clipped by 6 bases and J by 1 base; unmatched bases: 10. This CDR3 is built from 15 residues. Germline values: CDR1 DFQATT, CDR2 SNEGSKA (reference sequence). The CDR3 is CSARSRDRASYEQYF. The CDR3 nucleotides are TGCAGTGCCCGCTCCCGGGACAGGGCGTCCTACGAGCAGTACTTC.

This clonotype was detected only a few times. The chain links TRBV7-2 to TRBJ1-4; 8 nucleotides match TRBD1. This CDR3 is 15 amino acids long. The germline V gene encodes CDR1 SGHTA and CDR2 FQGNSA. V was pared by 5 bases and J by 10 bases, with 12 bases of the junction left unmatched. The CDR3 DNA reads as TGTGCCAGCAGCCATAGTGGGGGGGACAGGTCAAAACTGTTTTTT. Translating gives CASSHSGGDRSKLFF. Supplemented by reference TRBV7-2 and TRBJ1-4, the full variable domain reads GAGVSQSPSNKVTEKGKDVELRCDPISGHTALYWYRQSLGQGLEFLIYFQGNSAPDKSGLPSDRFSAERTGGSVSTLTIQRTQQEDSAVYLCASSHSGGDRSKLFFGSGTQLSVL.

In this sample, this clonotype turned up many times. This sequence joins TRBV11-2 and TRBJ1-1; D not certain. The ends were cut back, 5 bases at V and 7 bases at J, with 11 bases in the middle. This CDR3 has 12 residues. Germline V CDR1 and CDR2: SGHAT, FQNNGV. CDR3 region: CASSEVSVEAFF. The CDR3 DNA reads as TGTGCCAGCAGCGAGGTCTCCGTTGAAGCTTTCTTT.

The CDR3, as DNA: TGCGCCAGCAGCCAGCCCTGGGGGGTTGTTAATTCACCCCTCCACTTT. It translates to CASSQPWGVVNSPLHF. The chain uses TRBV4-1 and TRBJ1-6; tentatively, D is TRBD1 (5 bases). Deletions cut 3 bases from V and 6 bases from J, with 15 bases between. The CDR3 has 16 residues. Germline V lookup: CDR1 MGHRA, CDR2 YSYEKL.

The rearrangement joins TRBV5-4 to TRBJ1-6; 7 bases agree with TRBD1. The germline V gene encodes CDR1 SGHNT and CDR2 YYREEE (reference sequence). The V segment lost 4 bases and the J segment 9 bases; nucleotides outside the gene matches: 7. This CDR3 spans 14 amino acids. CDR3 protein: CASSPDRVRSPLHF. CDR3 in DNA: TGTGCCAGCAGCCCCGACAGGGTTCGTTCACCCCTCCACTTT.

This chain links TRBV5-1 with TRBJ2-1; D assignment may be TRBD1 or TRBD2 (5 bases each). V lost 2 bases and J 8 bases, leaving 17 bases between the germline ends. This CDR3 has 15 residues. Germline V gives CDR1 SGHRS, CDR2 YFSETQ. CDR3 in DNA: TGCGCCAGCAGCTTTACGAGGGGCGTTAGCGATGAGCAGTTCTTC. Its translation: CASSFTRGVSDEQFF.

The rearrangement joins TRBV7-2 to TRBJ2-5, with TRBD1 identical over 9 bases. V was clipped by 5 bases and J by 5 bases; unmatched bases: 6. The CDR3 is made up of 14 amino acids. Looked up from germline, CDR1 is SGHTA and CDR2 is FQGNSA. The chain's CDR3 is CASSPGQGLETQYF. In nucleotides, the CDR3 is TGTGCCAGCAGCCCGGGACAGGGCTTGGAGACCCAGTACTTC. Using reference TRBV7-2 and TRBJ2-5 for the parts outside the CDR3, the full variable domain is GAGVSQSPSNKVTEKGKDVELRCDPISGHTALYWYRQSLGQGLEFLIYFQGNSAPDKSGLPSDRFSAERTGGSVSTLTIQRTQQEDSAVYLCASSPGQGLETQYFGPGTRLLVL.

The chain employs TRBV12-3 or TRBV12-4 and TRBJ1-2, with D hard to call. V gave up 10 bases and J gave up 1 base, with 13 bases separating them. The CDR3 is 13 residues long. The CDR3 reads CATLNRGNYGYTF. CDR3 in DNA: TGTGCCACCCTAAACCGGGGTAACTATGGCTACACCTTC.

This chain connects TRBV24-1 to TRBJ2-1; D is uncertain. Looked up from germline, CDR1 is KGHDR and CDR2 is SFDVKD. V was pared by 4 bases and J by 10 bases, with 10 bases between. The CDR3 is made up of 12 amino acids. The CDR3 spells CATSDRKYEQFF. CDR3 coding DNA: TGTGCCACCAGTGACCGAAAGTACGAGCAGTTCTTC.

This chain joins TRBV6-5 and TRBJ2-3; TRBD1 might be the D (6 bases). In germline, CDR1 is MNHEY, CDR2 SVGAGI. The CDR3 contains 13 residues. Trimming removed 2 bases at V and 9 bases at J, with 12 bases between. The CDR3 DNA is TGTGCCAGCAGTTACAGGGGAGACAGGACGCAGTATTTT. Protein product: CASSYRGDRTQYF.

In its sample, this clonotype was seen many times. This chain uses TRBV29-1 with TRBJ2-5, with a possible D match to TRBD1 (6 bases). V was trimmed by 1 base and J by 4 bases, leaving 7 bases between them. The CDR3 runs 12 residues. Germline assignment: CDR1 SQVTM and CDR2 ANQGSEA. The CDR3: CSVEGDIETQYF. The CDR3 DNA sequence: TGCAGCGTTGAAGGGGACATAGAGACCCAGTACTTC.